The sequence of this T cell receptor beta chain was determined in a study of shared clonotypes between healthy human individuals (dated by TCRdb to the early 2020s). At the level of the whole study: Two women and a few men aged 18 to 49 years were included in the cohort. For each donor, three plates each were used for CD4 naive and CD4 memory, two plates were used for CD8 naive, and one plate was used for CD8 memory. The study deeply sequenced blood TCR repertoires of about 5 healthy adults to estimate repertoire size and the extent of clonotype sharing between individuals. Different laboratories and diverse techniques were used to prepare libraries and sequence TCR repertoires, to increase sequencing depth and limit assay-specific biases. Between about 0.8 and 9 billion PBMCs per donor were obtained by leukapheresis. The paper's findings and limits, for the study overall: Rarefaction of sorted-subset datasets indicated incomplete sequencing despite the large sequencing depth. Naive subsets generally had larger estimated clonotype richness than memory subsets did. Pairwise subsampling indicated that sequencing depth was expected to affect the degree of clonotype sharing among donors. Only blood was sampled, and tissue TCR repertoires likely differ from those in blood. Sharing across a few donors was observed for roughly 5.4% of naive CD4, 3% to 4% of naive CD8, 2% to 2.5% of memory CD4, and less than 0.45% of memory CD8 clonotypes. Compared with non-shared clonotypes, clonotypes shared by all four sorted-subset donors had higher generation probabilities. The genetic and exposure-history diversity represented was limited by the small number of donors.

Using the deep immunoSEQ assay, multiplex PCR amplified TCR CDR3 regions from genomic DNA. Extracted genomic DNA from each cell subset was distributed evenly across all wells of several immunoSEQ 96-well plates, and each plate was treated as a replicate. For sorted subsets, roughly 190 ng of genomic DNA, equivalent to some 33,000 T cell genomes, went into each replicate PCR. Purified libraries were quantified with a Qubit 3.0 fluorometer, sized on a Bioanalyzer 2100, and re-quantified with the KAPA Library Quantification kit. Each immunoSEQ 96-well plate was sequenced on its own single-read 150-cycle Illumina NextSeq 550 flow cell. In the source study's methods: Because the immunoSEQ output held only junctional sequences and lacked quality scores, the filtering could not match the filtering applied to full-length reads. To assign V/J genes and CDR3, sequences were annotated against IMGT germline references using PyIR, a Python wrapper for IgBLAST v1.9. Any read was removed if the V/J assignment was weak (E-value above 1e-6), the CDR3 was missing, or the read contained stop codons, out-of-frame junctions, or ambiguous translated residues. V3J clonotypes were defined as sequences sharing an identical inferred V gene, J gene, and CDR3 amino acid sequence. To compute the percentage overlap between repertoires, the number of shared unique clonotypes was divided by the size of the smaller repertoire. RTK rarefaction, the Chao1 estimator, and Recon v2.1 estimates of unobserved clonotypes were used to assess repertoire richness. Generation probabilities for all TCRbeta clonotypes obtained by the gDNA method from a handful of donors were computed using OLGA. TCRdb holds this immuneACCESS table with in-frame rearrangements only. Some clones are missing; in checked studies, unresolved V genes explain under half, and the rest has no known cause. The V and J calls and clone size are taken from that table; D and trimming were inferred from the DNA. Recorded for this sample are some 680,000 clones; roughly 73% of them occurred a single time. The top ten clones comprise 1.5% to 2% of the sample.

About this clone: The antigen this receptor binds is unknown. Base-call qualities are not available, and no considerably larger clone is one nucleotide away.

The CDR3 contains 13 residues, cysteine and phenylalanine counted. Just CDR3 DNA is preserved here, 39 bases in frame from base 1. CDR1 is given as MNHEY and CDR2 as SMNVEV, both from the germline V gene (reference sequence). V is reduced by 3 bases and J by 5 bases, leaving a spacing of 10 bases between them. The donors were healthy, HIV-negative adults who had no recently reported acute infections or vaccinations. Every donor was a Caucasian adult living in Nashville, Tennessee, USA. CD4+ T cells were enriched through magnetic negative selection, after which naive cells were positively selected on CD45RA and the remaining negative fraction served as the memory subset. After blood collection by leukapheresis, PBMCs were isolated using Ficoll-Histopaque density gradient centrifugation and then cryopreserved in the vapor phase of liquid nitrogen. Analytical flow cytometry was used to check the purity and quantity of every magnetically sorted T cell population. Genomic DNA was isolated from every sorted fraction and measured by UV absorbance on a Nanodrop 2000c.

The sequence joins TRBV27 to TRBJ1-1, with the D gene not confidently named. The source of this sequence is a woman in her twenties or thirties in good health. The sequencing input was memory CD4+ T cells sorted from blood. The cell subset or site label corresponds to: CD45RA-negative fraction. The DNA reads TGTGCCAGCAGTTTCAGTGAAGTGACTGAAGCTTTCTTT. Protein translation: CASSFSEVTEAFF.